This TCR beta chain came from a study of T cells after posttransplantation cyclophosphamide (dated by TCRdb to between 2015 and 2016). A note on the overall study: The study tracked T cell repertoire reconstitution by TRB sequencing after myeloablative bone marrow transplantation using posttransplantation cyclophosphamide as GVHD prophylaxis. Because TRA and TRB clonality were tightly correlated in 8 or 9 samples, subsequent TCR analyses were focused on TRB only. TRB sequencing was performed on blood from all 30 or so PTCy patients with 1-year posttransplant specimens. Public TRB sequences were queried against a database of over 3,600 sequences associated with responses to pathogens, tumor antigens, self-antigens and alloantigens. Samples from a few dozen PTCy-treated patients, along with samples from roughly 16 of their related bone marrow donors, underwent antigen receptor sequencing. TRB sequencing was also done on up to roughly 3 additional blood samples from 2 to 5.2 years after transplant in 3 patients, and on pretransplant blood from several patients.

TRB sequencing used genomic DNA with the immunoSEQ assay at survey resolution or the hsTCRB kit. The source study handled its data this way. The immunoSEQ software handled initial read processing, and the LymphoSeq R package was used for repertoire analyses. Clonality was computed as 1 minus normalized Shannon entropy, and a Gini coefficient was also calculated for each TRB dataset. Phenotypes of unsorted samples were inferred by mapping TRB sequences from sorted subsets of the recipient or donor onto unsorted samples of the same recipient. TCRdb took over this immuneACCESS table, retaining in-frame rearrangements with V and J assigned. Such tables are incomplete; in checked studies, under half of the missing clones stem from an unresolved V gene, and the remainder is unexplained. V, J and clone size reflect that table, while D and trimming were determined from the DNA. For this sample there are 15,000 to 17,000 clones; roughly 84% appear just once. About 5% of the sample comes from the top ten.

With respect to this clone: The antigen this receptor binds is unknown. Per-base quality was not reported, and no clone a single base away is much larger than it.

Study-wide findings and limitations: At 1-2 months, donor-recipient similarity was low but rose over the first year, and the later blood repertoires were often dominated by donor CD8+ memory clones. The TRB repertoires of T cells infiltrating skin or the GI tract showed only limited overlap with the TRB repertoires found in blood. Across roughly 49 patients, TRB clonality was highly associated with recipient CMV seropositivity and CMV reactivation, and PTCy diversity was similar to diversity in CNI/methotrexate controls.

The V and J ends are trimmed by 3 bases and 7 bases, leaving 19 bases between them. Via the germline V gene, CDR1 is SGHVS and CDR2 FQNEAQ. The CDR3, from cysteine to phenylalanine, totals 16 residues. Just CDR3 DNA is preserved here, 48 bases in frame from base 1. The control group consisted of roughly 11 patients who received myeloablative marrow transplants with methotrexate plus a calcineurin inhibitor and who were sampled 1 year after transplant. Mononuclear cells from peripheral blood and bone marrow were separated by Ficoll-Hypaque density centrifugation and then cryopreserved. The chain joins TRBV7-8 to TRBJ1-5, with a tentative D gene TRBD1 over 6 matching bases. This specimen consisted of PBMCs, obtained 350 to 400 days after allogeneic stem cell transplant with calcineurin inhibitor and methotrexate. The sequence derives from a male patient under 35 who received an allogeneic stem cell transplant from a related donor, was CMV-positive, and had no GVHD. In transplant recipients, some T cells may be of donor rather than host origin. The DNA sequence is TGTGCCAGCAGCTTGTACGACAGGACTCCCGGGCAGCCCCAGCATTTT. Its coded protein is CASSLYDRTPGQPQHF.